The rows below give T cell receptor beta chains drawn from one sample of a study of cytomegalovirus exposure and HLA in healthy donors. TCRdb keeps only in-frame clones here, not all; method: immunoSEQ multiplex PCR. The sample lists 200,000 to 250,000 clones; about 93% were seen once. Sequenced sample: PBMCs. The receptors come from a woman under 30 in good health and CMV-seronegative. Both conserved end residues are trimmed from each CDR3. A clone size is listed for some rows: how often the clone was seen (once, few, many), or a class if it is expanded.

V gene: TRBV28; clone size: NA; J gene: TRBJ2-2; CDR3 length: 12; CDR3 protein: ASSRDRAAGELF
V gene: TRBV7-9; clone size: NA; J gene: TRBJ2-3; CDR3 length: 10; CDR3 protein: ASSGEGNTQY
V gene: TRBV27; clone size: NA; J gene: TRBJ2-1; CDR3 length: 10; CDR3 protein: ATSPGIGEQF
V gene: TRBV5-4; clone size: NA; J gene: TRBJ1-5; CDR3 length: 13; CDR3 protein: ASSLGGQLNQPQH
V gene: TRBV30; clone size: NA; J gene: TRBJ2-3; CDR3 length: 12; CDR3 protein: AWSVVLLTDTQY
V gene: TRBV4-1; clone size: NA; J gene: TRBJ2-7; CDR3 length: 14; CDR3 protein: ASSQDGQGGSYEQY
V gene: TRBV11-2; clone size: NA; J gene: TRBJ2-3; CDR3 length: 14; CDR3 protein: ASSLPRGGLADTQY
V gene: TRBV6-6; clone size: NA; J gene: TRBJ2-1; CDR3 length: 13; CDR3 protein: ASTLLAGTKNEQF
V gene: TRBV6-5; clone size: NA; J gene: TRBJ2-5; CDR3 length: 14; CDR3 protein: ASSYSGFSGQETQY
V gene: TRBV10-3; clone size: NA; J gene: TRBJ1-1; CDR3 length: 10; CDR3 protein: AIKRGDTEAF
V gene: TRBV5-4; clone size: NA; J gene: TRBJ2-2; CDR3 length: 14; CDR3 protein: ASSPPSGRNTGELF
V gene: TRBV7-9; clone size: NA; J gene: TRBJ2-7; CDR3 length: 8; CDR3 protein: AIQGNEQY
V gene: TRBV18; clone size: NA; J gene: TRBJ1-2; CDR3 length: 13; CDR3 protein: ASSLAGTGGHGYT
V gene: TRBV12-5; clone size: NA; J gene: TRBJ2-7; CDR3 length: 11; CDR3 protein: ASAASGTYEQY
V gene: TRBV5-3; clone size: NA; J gene: TRBJ2-7; CDR3 length: 11; CDR3 protein: ARSLMTRYEQY
V gene: TRBV7-2; clone size: few; J gene: TRBJ1-6; CDR3 length: 10; CDR3 protein: ASSYRNSPLH
V gene: TRBV6-1; clone size: NA; J gene: TRBJ2-7; CDR3 length: 10; CDR3 protein: ASSPTGEKQY
V gene: TRBV28; clone size: NA; J gene: TRBJ1-5; CDR3 length: 15; CDR3 protein: ASSLWVGAGSNQPQH